Sequencing of this T cell receptor (beta chain) was carried out in a study of patients and donors after allogeneic stem cell transplantation. TCRdb itself ran the RT-PCR reads through MiXCR, one entry per CDR3 protein. This table has roughly 250,000 distinct CDR3 sequences, 11% to 15% appearing once. The TCR sequence derives from a human donor who was either an allogeneic HSCT recipient or a stem cell or donor lymphocyte infusion donor (not recorded which). It is not recorded whose cells these are; they may come from a transplant donor. Sequencing used blood, either unsorted or a sorted T cell fraction (not recorded which).

CDR3: CAWSVLGLDQPQHF. CDR3 nucleotide sequence: TGTGCCTGGAGTGTATTAGGCTTGGATCAGCCCCAGCATTTT. The V gene is TRBV30, the J gene TRBJ1-5; D is unresolved. Germline assignment: CDR1 GTSNPN and CDR2 SVGIG (reference sequence). This CDR3 region has 14 residues. The V end lost 0 bases, the J end lost 5 bases, and 11 bases lay between the germline ends. The full variable domain, rest sourced from reference TRBV30 and TRBJ1-5, is SQTIHQWPATLVQPVGSPLSLECTVEGTSNPNLYWYRQAAGRGLQLLFYSVGIGQISSEVPQNLSASRPQDRQFILSSKKLLLSDSGFYLCAWSVLGLDQPQHFGDGTRLSIL.